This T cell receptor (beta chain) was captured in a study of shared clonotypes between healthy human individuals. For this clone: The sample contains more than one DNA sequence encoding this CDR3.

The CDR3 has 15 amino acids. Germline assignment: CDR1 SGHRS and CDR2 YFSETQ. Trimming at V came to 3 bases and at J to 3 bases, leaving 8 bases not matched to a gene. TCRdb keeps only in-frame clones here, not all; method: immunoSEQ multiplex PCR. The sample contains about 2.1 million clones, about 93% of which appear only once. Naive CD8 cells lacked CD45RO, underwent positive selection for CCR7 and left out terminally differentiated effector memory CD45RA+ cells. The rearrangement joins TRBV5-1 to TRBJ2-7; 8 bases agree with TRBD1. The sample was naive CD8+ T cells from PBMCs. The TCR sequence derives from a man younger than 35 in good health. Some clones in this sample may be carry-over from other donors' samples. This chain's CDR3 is CASSSGQGPGYEQYF. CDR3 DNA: TGCGCCAGCAGCTCCGGACAGGGACCGGGCTACGAGCAGTACTTC.